This T cell receptor (beta chain) stems from a study of cytomegalovirus exposure and HLA in healthy donors. The PCR was carried out with 60 Vbeta primers and 13 Jbeta primers. Assay: immunoSEQ multiplex PCR; the TCRdb copy retains only in-frame clones and omits some. The top ten clones hold about 2.5% of a sample with roughly 99,000 clones, approximately 76% of them seen once. The CDR3 spans 15 residues. V was cut by 4 bases and J by 4 bases, with 15 bases left in between. CDR1 and CDR2 (germline): SGHRS, YFSETQ. The V gene is TRBV5-1, the J gene TRBJ2-1, with unresolved D. The TCR was taken from a man aged 18 to 35 in good health and CMV-seronegative. Sequencing input: PBMCs. The CDR3 loop reads CASSPPVLGYNEQFF. The CDR3 DNA reads as TGCGCCAGCAGCCCCCCGGTCCTCGGGTACAATGAGCAGTTCTTC.